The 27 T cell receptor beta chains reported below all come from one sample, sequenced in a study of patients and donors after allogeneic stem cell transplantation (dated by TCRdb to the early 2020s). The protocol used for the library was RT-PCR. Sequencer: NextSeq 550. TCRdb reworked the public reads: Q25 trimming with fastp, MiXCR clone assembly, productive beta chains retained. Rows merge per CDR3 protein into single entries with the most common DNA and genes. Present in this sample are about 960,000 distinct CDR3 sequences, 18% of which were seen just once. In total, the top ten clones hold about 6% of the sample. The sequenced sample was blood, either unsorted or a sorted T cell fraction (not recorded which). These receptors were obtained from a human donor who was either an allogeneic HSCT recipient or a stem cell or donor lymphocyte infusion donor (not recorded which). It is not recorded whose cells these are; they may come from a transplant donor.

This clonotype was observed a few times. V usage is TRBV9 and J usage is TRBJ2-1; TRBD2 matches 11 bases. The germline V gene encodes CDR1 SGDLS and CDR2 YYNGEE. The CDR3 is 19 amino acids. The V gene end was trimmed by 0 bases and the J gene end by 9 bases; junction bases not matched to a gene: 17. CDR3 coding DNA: TGTGCCAGCAGCGTAGTGGGGCTAGCGGGAGGCACCTTCCCAGTTGAGCAGTTCTTC. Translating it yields CASSVVGLAGGTFPVEQFF.

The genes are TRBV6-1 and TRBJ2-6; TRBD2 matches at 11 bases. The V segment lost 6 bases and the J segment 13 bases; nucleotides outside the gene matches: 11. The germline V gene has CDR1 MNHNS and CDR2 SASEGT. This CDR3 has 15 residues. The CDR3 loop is CASRGGTSGKRVLTF. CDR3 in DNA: TGTGCCAGCAGGGGGGGGACTAGCGGTAAAAGGGTCCTGACTTTC.

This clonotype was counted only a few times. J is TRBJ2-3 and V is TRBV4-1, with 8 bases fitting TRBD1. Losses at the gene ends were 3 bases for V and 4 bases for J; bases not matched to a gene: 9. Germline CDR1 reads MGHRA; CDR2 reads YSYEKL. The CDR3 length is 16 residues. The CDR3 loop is CASSHGTGRGPDTQYF. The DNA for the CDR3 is TGCGCCAGCAGCCATGGGACAGGTAGAGGTCCAGATACGCAGTATTTT.

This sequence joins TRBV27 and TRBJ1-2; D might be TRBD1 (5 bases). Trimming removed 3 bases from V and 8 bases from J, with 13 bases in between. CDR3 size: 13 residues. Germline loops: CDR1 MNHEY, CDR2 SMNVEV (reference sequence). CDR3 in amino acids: CASSFGEGRGYTF. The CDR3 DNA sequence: TGTGCCAGCAGTTTCGGTGAGGGGCGAGGCTACACCTTC.

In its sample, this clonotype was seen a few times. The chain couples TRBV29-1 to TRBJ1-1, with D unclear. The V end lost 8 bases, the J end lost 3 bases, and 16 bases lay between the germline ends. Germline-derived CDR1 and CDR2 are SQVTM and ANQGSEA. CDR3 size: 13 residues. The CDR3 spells CSLFRAWDTEAFF. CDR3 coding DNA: TGCAGCCTTTTCCGCGCCTGGGACACTGAAGCTTTCTTT.

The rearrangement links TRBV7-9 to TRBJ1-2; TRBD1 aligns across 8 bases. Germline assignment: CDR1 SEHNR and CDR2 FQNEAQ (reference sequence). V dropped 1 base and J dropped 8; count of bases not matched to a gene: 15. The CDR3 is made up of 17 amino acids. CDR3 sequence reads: CASSLGGGDRITRGYTF. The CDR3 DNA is TGTGCCAGCAGCTTAGGTGGTGGGGACAGGATCACTCGGGGCTACACCTTC.

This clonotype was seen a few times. The CDR3 is CASTRRANTDTQYF. The CDR3 nucleotides are TGTGCCAGCACCCGAAGGGCAAACACAGATACGCAGTATTTT. This chain connects TRBV7-2 to TRBJ2-3; D remains unclear. The CDR3 totals 14 residues. Germline-derived CDR1 and CDR2 are SGHTA and FQGNSA. Trimming removed 7 bases from V and 2 bases from J, with 13 bases in between.

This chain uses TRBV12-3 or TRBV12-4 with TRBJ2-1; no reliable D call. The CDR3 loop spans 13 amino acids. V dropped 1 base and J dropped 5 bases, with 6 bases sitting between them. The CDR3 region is CASSLERHNEQFF. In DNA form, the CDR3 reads TGTGCCAGCAGTTTAGAGCGCCACAATGAGCAGTTCTTC.

Written as DNA, the CDR3 is TGCGCCAGCACCGGACAGGGGTGGAACACTGAAGCTTTCTTT. Protein product: CASTGQGWNTEAFF. This chain joins TRBV5-1 and TRBJ1-1, with 9 bases aligning to TRBD1. CDR1 is SGHRS and CDR2 is YFSETQ in the germline V gene. The CDR3 has 14 amino acids. The V gene end was trimmed by 6 bases and the J gene end by 1 base; junction bases not matched to a gene: 4.

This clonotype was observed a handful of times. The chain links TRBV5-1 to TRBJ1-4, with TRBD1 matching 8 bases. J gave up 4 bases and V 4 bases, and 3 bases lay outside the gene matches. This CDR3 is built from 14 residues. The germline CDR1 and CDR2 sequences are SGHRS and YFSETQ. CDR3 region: CASSQGAGNEKLFF. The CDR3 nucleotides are TGCGCCAGCAGCCAGGGGGCCGGTAATGAAAAACTGTTTTTT.

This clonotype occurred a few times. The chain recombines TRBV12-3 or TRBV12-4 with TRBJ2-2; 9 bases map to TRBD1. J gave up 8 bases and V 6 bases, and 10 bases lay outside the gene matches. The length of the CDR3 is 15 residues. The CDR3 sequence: CASSLGQGKLGELFF. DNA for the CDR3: TGTGCCAGCAGCCTTGGACAGGGGAAGCTAGGGGAGCTGTTTTTT.

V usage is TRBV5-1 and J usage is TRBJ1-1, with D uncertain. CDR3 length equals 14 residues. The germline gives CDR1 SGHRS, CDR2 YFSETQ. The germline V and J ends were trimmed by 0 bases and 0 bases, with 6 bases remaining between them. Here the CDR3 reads CASSLGKLNTEAFF. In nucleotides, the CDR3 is TGCGCCAGCAGCTTGGGCAAGCTGAACACTGAAGCTTTCTTT.

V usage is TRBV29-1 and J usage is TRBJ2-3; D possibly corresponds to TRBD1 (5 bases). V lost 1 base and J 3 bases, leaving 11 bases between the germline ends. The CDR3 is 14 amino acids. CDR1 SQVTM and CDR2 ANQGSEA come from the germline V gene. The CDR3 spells CSVEGQGKTDTQYF. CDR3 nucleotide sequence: TGCAGCGTTGAAGGGCAGGGTAAGACAGATACGCAGTATTTT.

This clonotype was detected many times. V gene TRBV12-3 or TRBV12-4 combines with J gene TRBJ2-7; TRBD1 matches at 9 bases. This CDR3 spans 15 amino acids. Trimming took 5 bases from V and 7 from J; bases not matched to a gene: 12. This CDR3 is CASSQYRDRAKEQYF. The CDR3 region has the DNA TGTGCCAGCAGTCAATACCGGGACAGGGCGAAAGAGCAGTACTTC.

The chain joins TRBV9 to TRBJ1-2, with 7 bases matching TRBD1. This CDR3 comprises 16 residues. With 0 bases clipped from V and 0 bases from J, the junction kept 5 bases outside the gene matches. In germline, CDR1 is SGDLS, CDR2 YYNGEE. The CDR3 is CASSVGVQGANYGYTF. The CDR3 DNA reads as TGTGCCAGCAGCGTAGGGGTGCAGGGGGCTAACTATGGCTACACCTTC.

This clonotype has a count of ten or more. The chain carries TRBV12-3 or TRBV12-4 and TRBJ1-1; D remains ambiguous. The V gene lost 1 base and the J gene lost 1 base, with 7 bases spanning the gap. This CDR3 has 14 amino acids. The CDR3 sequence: CASSLGSQNTEAFF. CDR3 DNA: TGTGCCAGCAGTTTAGGGTCTCAGAACACTGAAGCTTTCTTT.

DNA of the CDR3: TGTGCCAGCCGCCGGGGGGACACTCATTCACCCCTCCACTTT. Its protein product is CASRRGDTHSPLHF. The chain recombines TRBV7-9 with TRBJ1-6; possible D gene TRBD1, 6 bases. V lost 8 bases to trimming and J lost 8 bases, with 16 bases between them. The CDR3 totals 14 residues. Germline V gives CDR1 SEHNR, CDR2 FQNEAQ (reference sequence).

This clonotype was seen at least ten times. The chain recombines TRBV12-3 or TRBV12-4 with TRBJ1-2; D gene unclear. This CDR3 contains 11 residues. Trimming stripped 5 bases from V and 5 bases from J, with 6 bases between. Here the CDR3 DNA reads TGTGCCAGCAGTGCTGGATATGGCTACACCTTC. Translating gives CASSAGYGYTF.

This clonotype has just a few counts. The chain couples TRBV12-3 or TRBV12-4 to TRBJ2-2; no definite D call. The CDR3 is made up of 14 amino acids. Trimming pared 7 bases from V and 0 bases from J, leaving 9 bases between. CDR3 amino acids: CASTGVPNTGELFF. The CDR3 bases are TGTGCCAGCACCGGAGTACCGAACACCGGGGAGCTGTTTTTT.

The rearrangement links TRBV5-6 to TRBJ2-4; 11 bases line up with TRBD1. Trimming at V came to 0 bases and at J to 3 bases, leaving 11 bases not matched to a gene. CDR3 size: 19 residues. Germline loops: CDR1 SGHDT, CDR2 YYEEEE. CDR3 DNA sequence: TGTGCCAGCAGCTTGGAAGGACAGGGGGCGAGGTATAACAAAAACATTCAGTACTTC. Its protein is CASSLEGQGARYNKNIQYF.

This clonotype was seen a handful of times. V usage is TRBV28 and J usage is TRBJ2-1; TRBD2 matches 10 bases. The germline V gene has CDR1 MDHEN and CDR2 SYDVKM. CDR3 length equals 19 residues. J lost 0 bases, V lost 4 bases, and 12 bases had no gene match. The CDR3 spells CASSSTGISGGSSYNEQFF. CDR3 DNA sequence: TGTGCCAGCAGTTCGACAGGGATTAGCGGGGGGAGCTCCTACAATGAGCAGTTCTTC.

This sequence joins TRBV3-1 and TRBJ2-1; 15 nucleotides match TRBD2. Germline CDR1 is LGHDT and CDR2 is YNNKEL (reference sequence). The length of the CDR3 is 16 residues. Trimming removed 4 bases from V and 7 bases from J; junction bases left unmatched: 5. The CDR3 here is CASSPGLAGGGNEQFF. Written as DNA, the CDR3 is TGTGCCAGCAGCCCGGGACTAGCGGGGGGCGGAAATGAGCAGTTCTTC.

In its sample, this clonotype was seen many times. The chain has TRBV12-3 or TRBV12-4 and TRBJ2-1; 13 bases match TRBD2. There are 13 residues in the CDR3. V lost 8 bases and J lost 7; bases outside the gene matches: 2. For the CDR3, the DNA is TGTGCCAGCGGGACTAGCGGGACAAATGAGCAGTTCTTC. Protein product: CASGTSGTNEQFF.

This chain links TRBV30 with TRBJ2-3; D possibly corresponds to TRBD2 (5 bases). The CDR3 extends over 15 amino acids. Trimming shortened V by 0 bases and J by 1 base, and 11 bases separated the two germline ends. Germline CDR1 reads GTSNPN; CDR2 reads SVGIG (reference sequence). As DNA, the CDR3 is TGTGCCTGGAGTGTGTCGGGGTCTGGCACAGATACGCAGTATTTT. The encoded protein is CAWSVSGSGTDTQYF.

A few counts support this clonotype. CDR3 sequence reads: CASSQEDRKTYEQYF. CDR3 nucleotides: TGTGCCAGCAGCCAAGAAGACAGAAAGACCTACGAGCAGTACTTC. This chain uses TRBV3-1 with TRBJ2-7; D may be TRBD1 (5 bases). Germline assignment: CDR1 LGHDT and CDR2 YNNKEL (reference sequence). CDR3 size: 15 residues. The germline V and J ends were trimmed by 0 bases and 2 bases, with 11 bases remaining between them.

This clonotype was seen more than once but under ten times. The CDR3 reads CASSPSGSAYEQYF. The CDR3 nucleotides read TGTGCCAGCAGCCCAAGCGGGAGTGCCTACGAGCAGTACTTC. V and J are TRBV6-4 and TRBJ2-7; 8 positions match TRBD2. The CDR3 sequence is 14 residues long. V lost 6 bases and J lost 2; bases outside the gene matches: 6. Germline V gene data show CDR1 as MRHNA and CDR2 as SNTAGT.

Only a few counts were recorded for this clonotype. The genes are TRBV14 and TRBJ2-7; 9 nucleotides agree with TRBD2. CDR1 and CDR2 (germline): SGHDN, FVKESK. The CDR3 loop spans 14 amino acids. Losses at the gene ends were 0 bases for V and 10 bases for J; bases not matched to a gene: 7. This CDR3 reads CASSQDFLAGHQYF. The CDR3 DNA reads TGTGCCAGCAGCCAAGACTTCCTAGCGGGACATCAGTACTTC. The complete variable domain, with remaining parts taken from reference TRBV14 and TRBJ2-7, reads EAGVTQFPSHSVIEKGQTVTLRCDPISGHDNLYWYRRVMGKEIKFLLHFVKESKQDESGMPNNRFLAERTGGTYSTLKVQPAELEDSGVYFCASSQDFLAGHQYFGPGTRLTVT.